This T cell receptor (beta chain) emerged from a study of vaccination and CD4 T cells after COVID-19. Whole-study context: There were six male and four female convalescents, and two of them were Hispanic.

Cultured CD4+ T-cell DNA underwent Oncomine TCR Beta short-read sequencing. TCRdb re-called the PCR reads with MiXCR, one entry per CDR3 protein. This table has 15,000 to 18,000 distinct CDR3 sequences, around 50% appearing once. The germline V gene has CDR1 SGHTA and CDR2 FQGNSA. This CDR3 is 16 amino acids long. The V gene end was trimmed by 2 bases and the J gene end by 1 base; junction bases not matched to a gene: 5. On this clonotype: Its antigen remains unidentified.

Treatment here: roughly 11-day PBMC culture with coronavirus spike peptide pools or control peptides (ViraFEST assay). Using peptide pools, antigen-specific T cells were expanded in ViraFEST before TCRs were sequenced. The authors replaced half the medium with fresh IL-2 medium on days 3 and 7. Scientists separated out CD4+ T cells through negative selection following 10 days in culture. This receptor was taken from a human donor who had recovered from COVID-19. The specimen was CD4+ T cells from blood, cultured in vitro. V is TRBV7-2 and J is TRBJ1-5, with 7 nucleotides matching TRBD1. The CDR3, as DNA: TGTGCCAGCAGCTTATTCCAACAGGGGAGCAATCAGCCCCAGCATTTT. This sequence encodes CASSLFQQGSNQPQHF.